This T cell receptor beta chain is drawn from a study of blood T cell repertoires in COVID-19. Study context: Nucleic acid was either cDNA or gDNA, and it came from T cells, B-cell-depleted T cells, or PBMCs.

Original analysis: Scientists estimated how many nucleated cells there were by amplifying reference gene primers. TCRdb keeps only in-frame clones here, not all; method: immunoSEQ multiplex PCR. For V, J and clone size, that table is used; D and trimming come from the DNA. The sample comprises roughly 330,000 clones, approximately 84% of which are singletons, and about 10% rests with the top ten. The germline V and J ends were trimmed by 5 bases and 4 bases, with 5 bases remaining between them. Germline loops: CDR1 DFQATT, CDR2 SNEGSKA (reference sequence). CDR3 length equals 10 residues. This clonotype was sampled from a woman younger than 30 who had recovered from COVID-19. Sequencing was done on a sample of PBMCs or T cells enriched from blood (not recorded which). This chain links TRBV20-1 with TRBJ1-1; D gene unclear. The CDR3 bases are TGCAGTGCTTGGGCCACTGAAGCTTTCTTT. It encodes CSAWATEAFF.